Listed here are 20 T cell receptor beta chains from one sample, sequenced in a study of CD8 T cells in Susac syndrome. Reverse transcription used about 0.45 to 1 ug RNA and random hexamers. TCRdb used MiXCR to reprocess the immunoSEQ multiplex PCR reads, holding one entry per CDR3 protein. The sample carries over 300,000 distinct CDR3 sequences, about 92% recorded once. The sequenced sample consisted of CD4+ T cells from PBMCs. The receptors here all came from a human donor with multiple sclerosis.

CDR3: CATKASGYNEQFF. Written as DNA, the CDR3 is TGTGCCACCAAAGCTAGCGGCTACAATGAGCAGTTCTTC. This chain connects TRBV6-2 or TRBV6-3 to TRBJ2-1; 7 nucleotides align to TRBD2. The V segment lost 10 bases and the J segment 3 bases; nucleotides outside the gene matches: 6. This CDR3 has 13 residues. CDR1 MNHEY and CDR2 SVGEGT come from the germline V gene.

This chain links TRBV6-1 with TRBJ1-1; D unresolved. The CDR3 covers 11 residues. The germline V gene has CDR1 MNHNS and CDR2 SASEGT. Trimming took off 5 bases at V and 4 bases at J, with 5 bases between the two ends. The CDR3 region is CASSPFTEAFF. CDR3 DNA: TGTGCCAGCAGTCCCTTCACTGAAGCTTTCTTT.

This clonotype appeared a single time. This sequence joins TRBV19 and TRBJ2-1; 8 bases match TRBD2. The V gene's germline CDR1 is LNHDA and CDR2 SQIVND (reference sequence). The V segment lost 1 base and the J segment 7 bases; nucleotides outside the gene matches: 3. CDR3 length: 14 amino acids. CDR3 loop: CASSIAGGRNEQFF. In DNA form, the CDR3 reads TGTGCCAGTAGTATAGCGGGAGGGAGAAATGAGCAGTTCTTC. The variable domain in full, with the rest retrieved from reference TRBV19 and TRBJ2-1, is DGGITQSPKYLFRKEGQNVTLSCEQNLNHDAMYWYRQDPGQGLRLIYYSQIVNDFQKGDIAEGYSVSREKKESFPLTVTSAQKNPTAFYLCASSIAGGRNEQFFGPGTRLTVL.

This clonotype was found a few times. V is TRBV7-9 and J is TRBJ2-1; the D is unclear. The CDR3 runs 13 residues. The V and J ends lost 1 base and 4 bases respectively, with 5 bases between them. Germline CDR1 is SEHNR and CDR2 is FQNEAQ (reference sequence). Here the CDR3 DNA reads TGTGCCAGCAGCTTAGGCCAGTACAATGAGCAGTTCTTC. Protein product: CASSLGQYNEQFF.

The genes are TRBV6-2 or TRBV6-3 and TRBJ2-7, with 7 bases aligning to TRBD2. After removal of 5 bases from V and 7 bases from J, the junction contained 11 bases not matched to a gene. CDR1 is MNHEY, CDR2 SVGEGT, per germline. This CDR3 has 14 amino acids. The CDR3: CASSPSGRYGEQYF. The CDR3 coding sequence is TGTGCCAGCAGTCCTAGCGGTCGATACGGGGAGCAGTACTTC.

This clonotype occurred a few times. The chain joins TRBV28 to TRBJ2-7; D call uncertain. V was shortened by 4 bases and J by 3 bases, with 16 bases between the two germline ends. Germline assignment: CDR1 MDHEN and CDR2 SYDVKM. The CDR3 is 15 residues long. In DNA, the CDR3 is TGTGCCAGCAGTTCCCAGCGTGGGAACCACTACGAGCAGTACTTC. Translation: CASSSQRGNHYEQYF.

CDR3 sequence reads: CASSEARGNTEAFF. DNA for the CDR3: TGTGCCAGCAGTGAAGCACGGGGGAACACTGAAGCTTTCTTT. The gene calls are TRBV2 and TRBJ1-1; D remains unclear. CDR1 and CDR2 from the germline V gene are SNHLY and FYNNEI. The CDR3 sequence is 14 residues long. Trimming removed 0 bases from V and 1 base from J, with 6 bases in between.

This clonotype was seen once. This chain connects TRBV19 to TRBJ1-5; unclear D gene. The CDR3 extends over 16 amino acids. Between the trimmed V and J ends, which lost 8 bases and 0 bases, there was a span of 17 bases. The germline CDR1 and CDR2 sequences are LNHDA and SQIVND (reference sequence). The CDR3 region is CASRHSISFSNQPQHF. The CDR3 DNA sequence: TGTGCCAGTCGCCACAGTATCAGCTTTAGCAATCAGCCCCAGCATTTT.

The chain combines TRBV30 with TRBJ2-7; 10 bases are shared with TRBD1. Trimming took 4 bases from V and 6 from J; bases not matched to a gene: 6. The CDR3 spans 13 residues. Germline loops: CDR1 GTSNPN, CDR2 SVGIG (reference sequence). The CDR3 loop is CAWIRDRGGEQYF. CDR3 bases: TGTGCCTGGATCCGGGACAGGGGCGGCGAGCAGTACTTC.

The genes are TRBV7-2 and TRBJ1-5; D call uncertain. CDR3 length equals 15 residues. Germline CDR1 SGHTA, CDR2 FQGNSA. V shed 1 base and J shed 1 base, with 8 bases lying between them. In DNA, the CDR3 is TGTGCCAGCAGCTTAGGGCATCGAAGCAATCAGCCCCAGCATTTT. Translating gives CASSLGHRSNQPQHF.

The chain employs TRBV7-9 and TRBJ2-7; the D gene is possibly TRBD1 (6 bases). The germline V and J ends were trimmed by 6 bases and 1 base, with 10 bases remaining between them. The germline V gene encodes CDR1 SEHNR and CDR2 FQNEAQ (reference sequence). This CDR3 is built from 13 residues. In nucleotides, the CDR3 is TGTGCCAGCAGACCTACAGGGTCCTACGAGCAGTACTTC. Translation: CASRPTGSYEQYF.

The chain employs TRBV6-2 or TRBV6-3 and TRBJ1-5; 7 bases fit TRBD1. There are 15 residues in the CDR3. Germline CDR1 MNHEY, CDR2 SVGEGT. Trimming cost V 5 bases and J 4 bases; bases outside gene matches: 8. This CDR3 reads CASSPGTEPNQPQHF. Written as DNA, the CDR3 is TGTGCCAGCAGTCCCGGGACAGAACCTAATCAGCCCCAGCATTTT.

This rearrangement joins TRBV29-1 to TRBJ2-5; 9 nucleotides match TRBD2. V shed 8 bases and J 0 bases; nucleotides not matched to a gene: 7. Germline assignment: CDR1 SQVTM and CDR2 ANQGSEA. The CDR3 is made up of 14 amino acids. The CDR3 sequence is CSSGLAFHQETQYF. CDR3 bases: TGCAGCTCGGGACTAGCTTTCCACCAAGAGACCCAGTACTTC. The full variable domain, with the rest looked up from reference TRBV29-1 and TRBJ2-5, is SAVISQKPSRDICQRGTSLTIQCQVDSQVTMMFWYRQQPGQSLTLIATANQGSEATYESGFVIDKFPISRPNLTFSTLTVSNMSPEDSSIYLCSSGLAFHQETQYFGPGTRLLVL.

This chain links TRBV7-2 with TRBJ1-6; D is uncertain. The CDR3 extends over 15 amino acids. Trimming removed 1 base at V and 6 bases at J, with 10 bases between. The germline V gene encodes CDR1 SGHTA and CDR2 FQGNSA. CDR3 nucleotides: TGTGCCAGCAGCTTAGTGGCAGGATCTAATTCACCCCTCCACTTT. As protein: CASSLVAGSNSPLHF.

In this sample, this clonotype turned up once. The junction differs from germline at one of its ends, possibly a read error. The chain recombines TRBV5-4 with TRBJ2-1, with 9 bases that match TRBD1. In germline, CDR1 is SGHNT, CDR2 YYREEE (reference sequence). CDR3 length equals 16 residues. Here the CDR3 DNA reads TGTGCCAACAGCGGAAAACAGGGGGCCTCCTACAATGAGCAGTTCTTC. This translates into CANSGKQGASYNEQFF.

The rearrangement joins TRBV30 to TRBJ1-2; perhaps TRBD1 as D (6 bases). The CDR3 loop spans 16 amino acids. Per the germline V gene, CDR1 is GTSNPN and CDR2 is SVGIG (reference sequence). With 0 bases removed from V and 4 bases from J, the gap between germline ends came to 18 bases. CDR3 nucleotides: TGTGCCTGGAGTGTAGGAGGAACAGGGCGCGGCTATGGCTACACCTTC. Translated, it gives CAWSVGGTGRGYGYTF.

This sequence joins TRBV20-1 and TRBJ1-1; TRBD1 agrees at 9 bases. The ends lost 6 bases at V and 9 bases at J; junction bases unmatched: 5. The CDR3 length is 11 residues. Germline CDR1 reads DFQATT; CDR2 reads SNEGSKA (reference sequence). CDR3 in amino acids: CSAHRGRQAFF. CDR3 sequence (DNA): TGCAGTGCCCACAGGGGGCGGCAAGCTTTCTTT.

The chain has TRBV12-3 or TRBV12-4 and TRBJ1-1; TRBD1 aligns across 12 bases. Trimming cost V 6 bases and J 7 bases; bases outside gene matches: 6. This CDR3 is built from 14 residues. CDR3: CASRPGQGALEAFF. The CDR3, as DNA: TGTGCCAGCAGGCCGGGACAGGGGGCCCTTGAAGCTTTCTTT.

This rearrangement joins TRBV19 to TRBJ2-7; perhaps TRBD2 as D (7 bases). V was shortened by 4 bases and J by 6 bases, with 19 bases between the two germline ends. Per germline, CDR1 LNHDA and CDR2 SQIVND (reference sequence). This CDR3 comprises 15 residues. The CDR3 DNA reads TGTGCCAGTAGTAACCTCCGGGGGGCGGCAGGCGAGCAGTACTTC. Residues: CASSNLRGAAGEQYF.

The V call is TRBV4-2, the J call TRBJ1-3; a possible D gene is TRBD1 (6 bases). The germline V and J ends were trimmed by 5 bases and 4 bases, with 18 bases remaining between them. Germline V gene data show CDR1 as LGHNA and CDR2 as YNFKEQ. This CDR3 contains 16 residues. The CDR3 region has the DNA TGTGCCAGCAGCAACTCACTAGGACAGCCGGGAAACACCATATATTTT. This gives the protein CASSNSLGQPGNTIYF.